A selection of T cell receptor beta chains follows, all from one sample in a study of blood T cell repertoires in COVID-19. Generated by immunoSEQ multiplex PCR, the TCRdb table keeps only in-frame clones and is missing some. The sample lists about 81,000 clones, around 80% occurring once. Sequencing was done on a sample of peripheral blood. The source is a human donor in a cohort sampled during active COVID-19. CDR3s include the opening cysteine and the closing phenylalanine or tryptophan. Each record gives: V gene, J gene, clone size, D gene, CDR3 DNA, CDR3 protein. The D gene is left open where the match is weak. Size tells how often a clone was seen (once, few, many) or the class of an expanded clone, and some rows leave it out.

v_gene: TRBV11-1; j_gene: TRBJ2-5; abundance: few; d_gene: TRBD2; CDR3nt: TGTGCCAGCAGCGTGGGACTAGCGGTGGAGACCCAGTACTTC; CDR3aa: CASSVGLAVETQYF
v_gene: TRBV5-1; j_gene: TRBJ2-7; abundance: NA; d_gene: TRBD2; CDR3nt: TGCGCCAGCAGCCGAGCGGGGGTTCGGGACGAGCAGTACTTC; CDR3aa: CASSRAGVRDEQYF
v_gene: TRBV28; j_gene: TRBJ2-2; abundance: NA; d_gene: NA; CDR3nt: TGTGCCAGCAGTCACTCCTCGGGGAGGAACACCGGGGAGCTGTTTTTT; CDR3aa: CASSHSSGRNTGELFF
v_gene: TRBV24-1; j_gene: TRBJ2-1; abundance: NA; d_gene: NA; CDR3nt: TGTGCCACCAGTGATGCCGGGAGAGACGATGAGCAGTTCTTC; CDR3aa: CATSDAGRDDEQFF
v_gene: TRBV19; j_gene: TRBJ2-2; abundance: few; d_gene: TRBD1; CDR3nt: TGTGCCAGTAGTATCGGACAGGGGGCCACCGGGGAGCTGTTTTTT; CDR3aa: CASSIGQGATGELFF
v_gene: TRBV5-4; j_gene: TRBJ1-2; abundance: few; d_gene: NA; CDR3nt: TGTGCCAGCAGCTACCGAACGGGAGACAAACCGGGCTACACCTTC; CDR3aa: CASSYRTGDKPGYTF
v_gene: TRBV30; j_gene: TRBJ1-5; abundance: once; d_gene: NA; CDR3nt: TGTGCCTGGAGTGTGGGCCGCAATCAGCCCCAGCATTTT; CDR3aa: CAWSVGRNQPQHF
v_gene: TRBV5-4; j_gene: TRBJ1-3; abundance: NA; d_gene: TRBD1; CDR3nt: TGTGCCAGCAGCTTAGAGACAGGGTCCAGGACGAGTGGAAACACCATATATTTT; CDR3aa: CASSLETGSRTSGNTIYF
v_gene: TRBV7-3; j_gene: TRBJ2-1; abundance: NA; d_gene: NA; CDR3nt: TGTGCCAGCAGCTACCACCCAGGGGGACTGGGAAATGAGCAGTTCTTC; CDR3aa: CASSYHPGGLGNEQFF
v_gene: TRBV18; j_gene: TRBJ1-2; abundance: NA; d_gene: NA; CDR3nt: TGTGCCAGCTCAGGGGAAGGACAGAACTATGGCTACACCTTC; CDR3aa: CASSGEGQNYGYTF
v_gene: TRBV6-4; j_gene: TRBJ1-2; abundance: NA; d_gene: TRBD1; CDR3nt: TGTGCCAGCAGTGCGGCAGGGGGATCGTATGGCTACACCTTC; CDR3aa: CASSAAGGSYGYTF
v_gene: TRBV5-1; j_gene: TRBJ1-2; abundance: few; d_gene: TRBD1; CDR3nt: TGCGCCAGCACCACCTATTCCGGGACAGGGGGCGCAGAAGGCTACACCTTC; CDR3aa: CASTTYSGTGGAEGYTF
v_gene: TRBV5-1; j_gene: TRBJ2-3; abundance: NA; d_gene: TRBD2; CDR3nt: TGCGCCAGCAGCTCTGGATTACTAGCGGGGGGACAAGGAGATACGCAGTATTTT; CDR3aa: CASSSGLLAGGQGDTQYF
v_gene: TRBV10-3; j_gene: TRBJ2-1; abundance: NA; d_gene: TRBD2; CDR3nt: TGTGCCATCAGCCGGACTAGCGGGGGGACCTTCTACAATGAGCAGTTCTTC; CDR3aa: CAISRTSGGTFYNEQFF
v_gene: TRBV10-3; j_gene: TRBJ2-7; abundance: NA; d_gene: TRBD1; CDR3nt: TGTGCCATCAGTGACGGGACAGGGATTGAATACGAGCAGTACTTC; CDR3aa: CAISDGTGIEYEQYF
v_gene: TRBV18; j_gene: TRBJ2-7; abundance: NA; d_gene: TRBD1; CDR3nt: TGTGCCAGCTCACCGACAGGGTTTGGCTACGAGCAGTACTTC; CDR3aa: CASSPTGFGYEQYF
v_gene: TRBV11-2; j_gene: TRBJ2-1; abundance: once; d_gene: NA; CDR3nt: TGTGCCAGCAGCTTAGTAGGAGGAGTCAATGAGCAGTTCTTC; CDR3aa: CASSLVGGVNEQFF
v_gene: TRBV6-6; j_gene: TRBJ2-6; abundance: NA; d_gene: TRBD2; CDR3nt: TGTGCCAGCAGTCCCACTAGCGGGGGGGGTCCTGGGGCCAACGTCCTGACTTTC; CDR3aa: CASSPTSGGGPGANVLTF
v_gene: TRBV5-1; j_gene: TRBJ2-1; abundance: once; d_gene: NA; CDR3nt: TGCGCCAGCAGGTTCTCCCCCAATGAGCAGTTCTTC; CDR3aa: CASRFSPNEQFF
v_gene: TRBV5-1; j_gene: TRBJ1-4; abundance: once; d_gene: NA; CDR3nt: TGCGCCAGCAGCTCTACAGTTGCAACTAATGAAAAACTGTTTTTT; CDR3aa: CASSSTVATNEKLFF
v_gene: TRBV29-1; j_gene: TRBJ1-1; abundance: NA; d_gene: NA; CDR3nt: TGCAGCGTTACACTAAACACTGAAGCTTTCTTT; CDR3aa: CSVTLNTEAFF
v_gene: TRBV12-3/TRBV12-4; j_gene: TRBJ1-1; abundance: NA; d_gene: NA; CDR3nt: TGTGCCAGCAGCTGGACTGTGAACACTGAAGCTTTCTTT; CDR3aa: CASSWTVNTEAFF
v_gene: TRBV27; j_gene: TRBJ2-7; abundance: NA; d_gene: TRBD1; CDR3nt: TGTGCCAGTACCACAGGGGGGTCGACCTACGAGCAGTACTTC; CDR3aa: CASTTGGSTYEQYF
v_gene: TRBV4-1; j_gene: TRBJ2-3; abundance: NA; d_gene: NA; CDR3nt: TGCGCCAGCAGCCAAGCATATGGGGGCCCTAGCACAGATACGCAGTATTTT; CDR3aa: CASSQAYGGPSTDTQYF
v_gene: TRBV4-1; j_gene: TRBJ2-7; abundance: NA; d_gene: NA; CDR3nt: TGCGCCAGCAGCCAAGGGCAGAATTCCTACGAGCAGTACTTC; CDR3aa: CASSQGQNSYEQYF
v_gene: TRBV3-1/TRBV3-2; j_gene: TRBJ2-7; abundance: NA; d_gene: TRBD2; CDR3nt: TGTGCCAGCAGTTCCGATGGTAGCGGGGTGATCTACTACGAGCAGTACTTC; CDR3aa: CASSSDGSGVIYYEQYF
v_gene: TRBV9; j_gene: TRBJ2-3; abundance: NA; d_gene: NA; CDR3nt: TGTGCCAGCAGCGTAGTTAGCAGCACAGATACGCAGTATTTT; CDR3aa: CASSVVSSTDTQYF
v_gene: TRBV5-8; j_gene: TRBJ1-1; abundance: once; d_gene: NA; CDR3nt: TGTGCCAGCAGCTCGTACAGGGACCGCACTGAAGCTTTCTTT; CDR3aa: CASSSYRDRTEAFF
v_gene: TRBV18; j_gene: TRBJ1-5; abundance: NA; d_gene: TRBD1; CDR3nt: TGTGCCAGCTCACTCAACCCACCGGGACAGGAGAATCAGCCCCAGCATTTT; CDR3aa: CASSLNPPGQENQPQHF
v_gene: TRBV7-7; j_gene: TRBJ1-5; abundance: NA; d_gene: NA; CDR3nt: TGTGCCAGCAGCCCAGCCGGGAGTATCGGTCAGCCCCAGCATTTT; CDR3aa: CASSPAGSIGQPQHF
v_gene: TRBV6-5; j_gene: TRBJ2-7; abundance: once; d_gene: TRBD2; CDR3nt: TGTGCCACCAAAACTAGCGGGAGCTCCTACGAGCAGTACTTC; CDR3aa: CATKTSGSSYEQYF
v_gene: TRBV5-1; j_gene: TRBJ1-2; abundance: NA; d_gene: TRBD1; CDR3nt: TGCGCCAGCAGCTTGTCGGACAGGCGTGGCGGCTACACCTTC; CDR3aa: CASSLSDRRGGYTF
v_gene: TRBV12-3/TRBV12-4; j_gene: TRBJ2-1; abundance: NA; d_gene: NA; CDR3nt: TGTGCCAGCAGACTCGGACTAACCAATGAGCAGTTCTTC; CDR3aa: CASRLGLTNEQFF
v_gene: TRBV7-8; j_gene: TRBJ1-1; abundance: NA; d_gene: NA; CDR3nt: TGTGCCAGCAGTTCTGGCGCGGATACTGAAGCTTTCTTT; CDR3aa: CASSSGADTEAFF
v_gene: TRBV5-1; j_gene: TRBJ1-4; abundance: few; d_gene: TRBD1; CDR3nt: TGCGCCAGCAGCTTGGGTGCGGCAGGGGGCACCCGGAATGAAAAACTGTTTTTT; CDR3aa: CASSLGAAGGTRNEKLFF
v_gene: TRBV28; j_gene: TRBJ2-1; abundance: NA; d_gene: TRBD2; CDR3nt: TGTGCCAGCTCAACGGGACTAGCTACGAATGAGCAGTTCTTC; CDR3aa: CASSTGLATNEQFF
v_gene: TRBV6-6; j_gene: TRBJ2-7; abundance: once; d_gene: TRBD2; CDR3nt: TGTGCCAGCAGTGGAGCGGGGGTTGGCGAGCAGTACTTC; CDR3aa: CASSGAGVGEQYF
v_gene: TRBV12-3/TRBV12-4; j_gene: TRBJ1-2; abundance: NA; d_gene: NA; CDR3nt: TGTGCCAGCAGTACTACACCCCGCGGCTACACCTTC; CDR3aa: CASSTTPRGYTF
v_gene: TRBV4-1; j_gene: TRBJ1-2; abundance: few; d_gene: TRBD1; CDR3nt: TGCGCCAGCAGCCAAGGGGCCACGGCAGGGGGCGGTAACTATGGCTACACCTTC; CDR3aa: CASSQGATAGGGNYGYTF
v_gene: TRBV19; j_gene: TRBJ2-3; abundance: NA; d_gene: NA; CDR3nt: TGTGCCAGTAGTATAGGGCGTCTAGGCACAGATACGCAGTATTTT; CDR3aa: CASSIGRLGTDTQYF
v_gene: TRBV30; j_gene: TRBJ1-5; abundance: NA; d_gene: NA; CDR3nt: TGTGCCTGGAGTGGGGAGGGCCAGCCCCAGCATTTT; CDR3aa: CAWSGEGQPQHF
v_gene: TRBV2; j_gene: TRBJ2-7; abundance: NA; d_gene: TRBD2; CDR3nt: TGTGCCAGCAGGGCTCCGGGACTAGCGGGGAACCCCTACGAGCAGTACTTC; CDR3aa: CASRAPGLAGNPYEQYF
v_gene: TRBV11-2; j_gene: TRBJ1-6; abundance: NA; d_gene: NA; CDR3nt: TGTGCCAGCAGCCTATGGACAGCGAATTCACCCCTCCACTTT; CDR3aa: CASSLWTANSPLHF
v_gene: TRBV5-1; j_gene: TRBJ1-1; abundance: NA; d_gene: NA; CDR3nt: TGCGCCAGCAGCTTGAGCGAGGGTAAAGCTTTCTTT; CDR3aa: CASSLSEGKAFF
v_gene: TRBV6-6; j_gene: TRBJ2-3; abundance: NA; d_gene: TRBD2; CDR3nt: TGTGCCAGCAGACGGAGGACTAGCTTATCAGATACGCAGTATTTT; CDR3aa: CASRRRTSLSDTQYF
v_gene: TRBV5-4; j_gene: TRBJ2-3; abundance: NA; d_gene: NA; CDR3nt: TGTGCCAGCAGCCCCCCCTCCACAGATACGCAGTATTTT; CDR3aa: CASSPPSTDTQYF